These 31 T cell receptor beta chains were all obtained from the same sample, sequenced in a study of CD8+CD57+ T cells in acquired aplastic anemia. TCR beta VDJ and CDR3 profiling used genomic DNA as template. TCRdb fed the reads into MiXCR, producing one record per CDR3 protein. The repertoire holds hundreds of thousands of distinct CDR3 sequences, with 55% to 70% as singletons. Sequenced: sorted CD4+, CD8+, or CD8+CD57+ T cells (not recorded which) from PBMCs. Every receptor here comes from a human donor in good health, serving as a control.

Notes on this clonotype: A much larger clonotype is one base distant, so this may be a read error. Since the CDR3 does not end with the conserved phenylalanine or tryptophan, this likely comes from a read error. This chain uses TRBV6-1 with TRBJ1-2; D gene unclear. Trimming pared 3 bases from V and 6 bases from J, leaving 5 bases between. This CDR3 region has 11 residues. CDR1 is MNHNS, CDR2 SASEGT, per germline. CDR3 residues: CASSEADGYTL. CDR3 DNA sequence: TGTGCCAGCAGTGAGGCAGATGGCTACACCCTC.

As concerns this clonotype: The junction and the germline gene differ at one end; a read error may be behind it. This chain uses TRBV20-1 with TRBJ2-7; D is undetermined. Germline V CDR1 and CDR2: DFQATT, SNEGSKA (reference sequence). The CDR3 totals 11 residues. CDR3 DNA: TGCAGCGCTAGTAAAGATACGCAGTATTACTTC. This sequence encodes CSASKDTQYYF.

The chain uses TRBV20-1 and TRBJ2-7, with 7 bases aligning to TRBD1. Germline CDR1 is DFQATT and CDR2 is SNEGSKA (reference sequence). V lost 7 bases, J lost 6 bases, and 15 bases stayed unmatched. CDR3 size: 14 residues. Here the CDR3 DNA reads TGCAGTGTAAGGACAGGCTACGAGCAGTCCGAGCAGTACTTC. This translates into CSVRTGYEQSEQYF.

The chain uses TRBV7-6 and TRBJ2-2, with D tentatively TRBD1 (5 bases). Looked up from germline, CDR1 is SGHVS and CDR2 is FNYEAQ. The V end lost 3 bases, the J end lost 12 bases, and 23 bases lay between the germline ends. The CDR3 extends over 16 amino acids. As DNA, the CDR3 is TGTGCCAGCAGCTTTACAGGAACCCCCCAAGACACGCAGCTGTTTTTT. This codes for CASSFTGTPQDTQLFF.

This clonotype occurred many times. The chain is built from TRBV10-3 and TRBJ1-2; perhaps TRBD1 as D (5 bases). The CDR3 runs 14 residues. The V end was cut by 0 bases, the J end by 6 bases, with 11 bases between. Per the germline V gene, CDR1 is ENHRY and CDR2 is SYGVKD. The CDR3 coding sequence is TGTGCCATCAGTGAGTCGGGACGGGGGGATGGCTACACCTTC. Its protein product is CAISESGRGDGYTF.

In its sample, this clonotype was seen many times. The rearrangement joins TRBV25-1 to TRBJ1-4, with unresolved D. CDR1 is MGHDK and CDR2 is SYGVNS in the germline V gene. The V gene lost 6 bases and the J gene lost 8 bases, with 10 bases spanning the gap. The CDR3 is made up of 12 amino acids. The CDR3 protein is CASSPGIEKLFF. The CDR3 coding sequence is TGTGCCAGCAGCCCGGGGATAGAAAAACTGTTTTTT. Full variable domain (remainder filled in from reference TRBV25-1 and TRBJ1-4): EADIYQTPRYLVIGTGKKITLECSQTMGHDKMYWYQQDPGMELHLIHYSYGVNSTEKGDLSSESTVSRIRTEHFPLTLESARPSHTSQYLCASSPGIEKLFFGSGTQLSVL.

The gene calls are TRBV7-2 and TRBJ2-7; D call uncertain. In germline, CDR1 is SGHTA, CDR2 FQGNSA. Trimming removed 4 bases from V and 13 bases from J, with 26 bases in between. The CDR3 is 15 residues long. The CDR3 nucleotides read TGTGCCAGCAGCTCCGAGCCAAGCAACAATTACGACACCTACTTC. It specifies CASSSEPSNNYDTYF.

The genes are TRBV20-1 and TRBJ1-1, with TRBD1 matching over 9 bases. The CDR3 contains 12 residues. The germline V gene encodes CDR1 DFQATT and CDR2 SNEGSKA (reference sequence). CDR3 residues: CSRQTGGTEAFF. The CDR3 DNA sequence: TGCAGCCGCCAGACAGGGGGCACTGAAGCTTTCTTT.

As for this clonotype: The DNA is left out, because the CDR3 cannot be placed on it with certainty; the CDR3 is given as TCRdb lists it. The chain couples TRBV7-2 to TRBJ2-3; whether TRBD2, the table's D call, matches the DNA was not checked. Germline assignment: CDR1 SGHTA and CDR2 FQGNSA. Inclusive of both ends, the CDR3 amounts to 16 amino acids. This CDR3 reads CASSRDSPLHFGNQYF.

The chain links TRBV3-2 to TRBJ1-5; TRBD1, the table's D call, was not compared with the DNA. TRBV3-2 is a documented pseudogene. CDR3 size: 17 residues. The CDR3 loop is CASSAHRGPFLNPPQHF. CDR3 sequence (DNA): TGTGCCAGCAGCGCTCACAGGGGCCCTTTTCTTAATCCGCCCCAGCATTTT.

V gene TRBV11-2 combines with J gene TRBJ1-2; D perhaps matches TRBD1 (5 bases). The CDR3 runs to 14 residues. Germline values: CDR1 SGHAT, CDR2 FQNNGV. V lost 10 bases and J lost 6, with 21 bases in between. The DNA of the CDR3 is TGTGCCACCTCTCCGGGACTAGCGGCGAATGGCTACACCTTC. It specifies CATSPGLAANGYTF.

V is TRBV2 and J is TRBJ1-2; TRBD1 is a possible D gene (5 bases). The CDR3 sequence is 11 residues long. With 7 bases removed from V and 12 bases from J, the gap between germline ends came to 15 bases. Germline CDR1 and CDR2: SNHLY and FYNNEI. CDR3 DNA sequence: TGTGCCAGCACTCTTGGGGGGATGAACACCTTC. This encodes CASTLGGMNTF.

Comments on this clonotype: The germline gene is not matched at one end of the junction; a read error may be the cause. This chain joins TRBV6-5 and TRBJ2-7, with D possibly being TRBD1 or TRBD2 (5 bases each). The CDR3 sequence is 15 residues long. Germline V lookup: CDR1 MNHEY, CDR2 SVGAGI. CDR3 residues: CASSYSRGFNYEQHF. CDR3 DNA sequence: TGTGCCAGCAGTTACTCGAGGGGATTCAACTACGAGCAGCACTTC.

About this clonotype: No conserved phenylalanine or tryptophan ends this CDR3, so it is likely a read error. The DNA is omitted, as the CDR3 cannot be located on it reliably, and the CDR3 follows TCRdb's listing. The V call is TRBV7-2, the J call TRBJ1-6; the DNA was not used to check the table's D call, TRBD1. The CDR3 extends over 16 residues, inclusive of both ends. The germline V gene encodes CDR1 SGHTA and CDR2 FQGNSA. The chain's CDR3 is CASSWRATDTRYFLQG.

About this clonotype itself: A junction boundary mismatches the germline segment, possibly from a read error. V gene TRBV25-1 combines with J gene TRBJ2-3, with D tentatively TRBD1 or TRBD2 (6 bases each). Germline CDR1 reads MGHDK; CDR2 reads SYGVNS. The CDR3 spans 14 residues. The CDR3 spells CASTLVGGTDTQNF. CDR3 in DNA: TGTGCCAGCACGTTGGTGGGGGGCACAGATACGCAGAATTTT.

About this clonotype itself: The junction differs from germline at one of its ends, possibly a read error. This rearrangement joins TRBV2 to TRBJ1-1; possible D gene TRBD1, 6 bases. Looked up from germline, CDR1 is SNHLY and CDR2 is FYNNEI. The CDR3 spans 14 residues. The CDR3 reads CASTEGTRDSHLHF. The CDR3 nucleotides read TGTGCCAGCACCGAGGGGACACGGGATTCACACCTTCACTTT.

CDR3 in DNA: TGTGCCAGCAGCTTAGACACCCTTGATACGCAGCCCCTCCACTTT. Its protein is CASSLDTLDTQPLHF. The chain is built from TRBV7-4 and TRBJ1-6; no clear D gene. The V gene lost 1 base and the J gene lost 13 bases, with 17 bases spanning the gap. Germline V gene data show CDR1 as SGHVT and CDR2 as SQSDAQ. This CDR3 comprises 15 residues.

This clonotype was seen only once. The CDR3 does not end in the conserved phenylalanine or tryptophan, so this is likely a read error. This chain uses TRBV15 with TRBJ1-5; no definite D call. The CDR3 extends over 15 amino acids. The V gene lost 0 bases and the J gene lost 5 bases, with 11 bases spanning the gap. Per germline, CDR1 LNHNV and CDR2 YYDKDF (reference sequence). CDR3 amino acids: CATSRDLGGYQPQHI. In DNA form, the CDR3 reads TGTGCCACCAGCAGAGACCTAGGAGGGTATCAGCCCCAGCATATT.

V gene TRBV10-3 combines with J gene TRBJ2-7, with D perhaps TRBD1 (6 bases). V was shortened by 3 bases and J by 3 bases, with 12 bases between the two germline ends. This CDR3 has 14 residues. Germline CDR1 is ENHRY and CDR2 is SYGVKD. The chain's CDR3 is CAISEDRIIYEQYF. The CDR3 nucleotides are TGTGCCATCAGTGAAGACAGGATAATCTACGAGCAGTACTTC.

The rearrangement uses TRBV12-3 or TRBV12-4 and TRBJ1-2, with a weak D call TRBD1 (5 bases). This CDR3 comprises 14 residues. V gave up 6 bases and J gave up 5 bases, with 16 bases separating them. CDR3 DNA sequence: TGTGCCAGCAGCCCGACGGGGGTGGCATATGGCTACACCTTC. It translates to CASSPTGVAYGYTF.

The genes are TRBV7-2 and TRBJ2-2, with D unresolved. Trimming removed 3 bases at V and 12 bases at J, with 23 bases between. The CDR3 is 16 residues long. Germline CDR1 SGHTA, CDR2 FQGNSA. The CDR3 here is CASSLRPSNSPRQLFF. The CDR3 nucleotides read TGTGCCAGCAGCTTGCGACCGTCGAATTCACCCCGGCAGCTGTTTTTT.

This clonotype was seen repeatedly, ten times or more. The J gene is TRBJ1-1, the V gene TRBV27; 7 bases match TRBD1. V trimming: 2 bases; J trimming: 2 bases; junction bases outside the gene matches: 5. The CDR3 length is 15 residues. Germline values: CDR1 MNHEY, CDR2 SMNVEV (reference sequence). The CDR3 reads CASSLSGTANTEAFF. CDR3 nucleotides: TGTGCCAGCAGTTTAAGCGGGACAGCAAACACTGAAGCTTTCTTT.

The CDR3 sequence: CSAPGLAGPREQFF. CDR3 bases: TGCAGTGCCCCTGGACTAGCGGGTCCTCGTGAGCAGTTCTTC. The chain uses TRBV20-1 and TRBJ2-1; 11 bases match TRBD2. The CDR3 sequence is 14 residues long. V was clipped by 6 bases and J by 9 bases; unmatched bases: 10. Per the germline V gene, CDR1 is DFQATT and CDR2 is SNEGSKA (reference sequence).

V is TRBV20-1 and J is TRBJ2-5; tentatively, D is TRBD2 (7 bases). CDR1 DFQATT and CDR2 SNEGSKA come from the germline V gene (reference sequence). Trimming left V 8 bases short and J 2 bases short, with 18 bases between. CDR3 length equals 14 residues. CDR3 nucleotide sequence: TGCAGTCCCAAGTGGGGGGGGGCACAAGAGACCCAGTACTTC. Its translation is CSPKWGGAQETQYF.

This clonotype was found many times. The chain joins TRBV18 to TRBJ1-2; D is unresolved. Germline V gene data show CDR1 as KGHSH and CDR2 as LQKENI. CDR3 length: 14 residues. V shed 3 bases and J shed 1 base, with 9 bases lying between them. DNA of the CDR3: TGTGCCAGCTCACCGCGGGCCGTTAACTATGGCTACACCTTC. The encoded protein is CASSPRAVNYGYTF.

V and J are TRBV7-2 and TRBJ2-3; D is perhaps TRBD2 (6 bases). The length of the CDR3 is 15 residues. Germline V lookup: CDR1 SGHTA, CDR2 FQGNSA. Trimming pared 8 bases from V and 12 bases from J, leaving 27 bases between. CDR3 amino acids: CASAVSGGRKQPQYF. In DNA, the CDR3 is TGTGCCAGCGCAGTCTCCGGAGGGCGAAAACAGCCCCAGTATTTT.

At least ten counts were recorded for this clonotype. V and J are TRBV19 and TRBJ2-7; D gene unclear. CDR3 length: 13 amino acids. Germline CDR1 LNHDA, CDR2 SQIVND (reference sequence). Deletions cut 3 bases from V and 6 bases from J, with 12 bases between. The CDR3 bases are TGTGCCAGTAGTATTGGTCCAGCCGGCGAGCAGTACTTC. Translation: CASSIGPAGEQYF. Using reference TRBV19 and TRBJ2-7 for the parts outside the CDR3, the full variable domain is DGGITQSPKYLFRKEGQNVTLSCEQNLNHDAMYWYRQDPGQGLRLIYYSQIVNDFQKGDIAEGYSVSREKKESFPLTVTSAQKNPTAFYLCASSIGPAGEQYFGPGTRLTVT.

The gene calls are TRBV5-1 and TRBJ1-1; D gene ambiguous. CDR3 length: 14 residues. Germline CDR1 SGHRS, CDR2 YFSETQ. Trimming took off 0 bases at V and 6 bases at J, with 12 bases between the two ends. CDR3 amino acids: CASSLGQESSEAFF. In nucleotides, the CDR3 is TGCGCCAGCAGCTTGGGGCAGGAAAGTTCTGAAGCTTTCTTT. Variable domain in full (rest from reference TRBV5-1 and TRBJ1-1): KAGVTQTPRYLIKTRGQQVTLSCSPISGHRSVSWYQQTPGQGLQFLFEYFSETQRNKGNFPGRFSGRQFSNSRSEMNVSTLELGDSALYLCASSLGQESSEAFFGQGTRLTVV.

Points on this clonotype: One end of the junction is discordant with germline, which a read error may explain. The V gene is TRBV7-2, the J gene TRBJ1-6; D not certain. The CDR3 is 16 residues long. Germline V lookup: CDR1 SGHTA, CDR2 FQGNSA. The chain's CDR3 is CASSSGTGQYFAPLHF. DNA of the CDR3: TGTGCCAGCAGCTCCGGCACCGGGCAGTACTTCGCACCGCTCCACTTT.

This clonotype has at least ten counts. The chain joins TRBV5-8 to TRBJ1-5; 9 nucleotides line up with TRBD1. The CDR3 loop spans 15 amino acids. The V gene's germline CDR1 is SGHTS and CDR2 YDEGEE. Trimming cost V 1 base and J 7 bases; bases outside gene matches: 6. The CDR3 DNA reads TGTGCCAGCAGCTTGTATACAGGGGGCGGACAGCCCCAGCATTTT. Amino acid sequence: CASSLYTGGGQPQHF.

There are a few counts of this clonotype. The rearrangement joins TRBV20-1 to TRBJ1-2; D unclear. Per germline, CDR1 DFQATT and CDR2 SNEGSKA (reference sequence). CDR3 length: 12 amino acids. Trimming shortened V by 4 bases and J by 4 bases, and 10 bases separated the two germline ends. DNA for the CDR3: TGCAGTGCTACCGCGGACGTCTATGGCTACACCTTC. It specifies CSATADVYGYTF.